This T cell receptor (beta chain) comes out of a study of beta chain features in type 1 diabetes. The CDR3 runs 15 residues. The V and J ends lost 5 bases and 1 base respectively, with 14 bases between them. Germline V gene lookup returns CDR1 SGHTA and CDR2 FQGNSA. TCRB transcripts that were expressed got sequenced, as all of the isolated RNA had been reverse transcribed. Libraries were prepared by immunoSEQ multiplex PCR; TCRdb keeps only in-frame clonotypes and omits some of them. In the table there are about 400,000 clones, roughly 12% of which are singletons. Regarding the study as a whole: In every one of the four CD4+ subsets, TCRB CDR3s were moderately but significantly shorter in Type 1 diabetes patients. The study found fewer insertions and more deletions at VDJ junctions in type 1 diabetes patients. The naive, central memory and Treg TCRB repertoires of patients appeared to be more similar to one another than those of healthy donors.

As regards this clone: The antigen is undetermined.

The V gene is TRBV7-2, the J gene TRBJ1-1; no firm D call. Material: naive CD4+ T cells from blood. The TCR comes from a woman aged 18-29 years with type 1 diabetes. The CDR3 coding sequence is TGTGCCAGCAGCCTCATCACGCGAGGGAACACTGAAGCTTTCTTT. Translating it yields CASSLITRGNTEAFF.